Reported below is one T cell receptor (beta chain). Study processing details: Amplified reference gene primers provided the basis for estimating nucleated cell counts. Repertoires were generated with immunoSEQ multiplex PCR, while TCRdb's copy carries only in-frame clones and drops some. V and J calls plus clone size are reproduced from that table; the DNA served to infer D and trimming. The table has 250,000 to 350,000 clones, 65% to 85% seen once; the top ten hold roughly 1.5%. These data belong to a study of blood T cell repertoires in COVID-19. The CDR3 has 18 residues. The germline CDR1 and CDR2 sequences are SGHDT and YYEEEE. With 4 bases removed from V and 0 bases from J, the gap between germline ends came to 17 bases.

The rearrangement uses TRBV5-6 and TRBJ2-6; weak D call: TRBD1 (5 bases). This sequence originates from a human donor with COVID-19, enrolled during active disease. The donor label of this sample is uncertain. The sequenced sample was peripheral blood. The CDR3 sequence is CASSVLGHPVSGANVLTF. The CDR3 DNA reads as TGTGCCAGCAGCGTCCTGGGGCACCCCGTCTCTGGGGCCAACGTCCTGACTTTC.